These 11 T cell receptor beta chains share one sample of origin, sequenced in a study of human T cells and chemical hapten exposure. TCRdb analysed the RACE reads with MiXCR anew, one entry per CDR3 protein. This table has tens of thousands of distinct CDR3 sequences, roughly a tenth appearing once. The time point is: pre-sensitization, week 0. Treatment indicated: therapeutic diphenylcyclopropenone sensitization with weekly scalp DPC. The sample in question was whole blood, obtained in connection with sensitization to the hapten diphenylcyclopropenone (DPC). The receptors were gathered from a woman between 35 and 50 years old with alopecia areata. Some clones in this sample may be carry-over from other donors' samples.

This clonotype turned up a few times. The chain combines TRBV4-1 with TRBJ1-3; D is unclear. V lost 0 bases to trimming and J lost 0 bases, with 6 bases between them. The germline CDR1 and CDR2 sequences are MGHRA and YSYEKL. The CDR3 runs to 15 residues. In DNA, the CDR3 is TGCGCCAGCAGCCAAGAGGCGAGCTCTGGAAACACCATATATTTT. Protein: CASSQEASSGNTIYF.

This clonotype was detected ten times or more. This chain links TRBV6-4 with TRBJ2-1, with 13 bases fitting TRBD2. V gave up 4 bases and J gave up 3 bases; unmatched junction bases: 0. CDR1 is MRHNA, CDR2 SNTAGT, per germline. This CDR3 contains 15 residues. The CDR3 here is CASSGTSGGYNEQFF. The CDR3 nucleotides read TGTGCCAGCAGTGGGACTAGCGGGGGCTACAATGAGCAGTTCTTC.

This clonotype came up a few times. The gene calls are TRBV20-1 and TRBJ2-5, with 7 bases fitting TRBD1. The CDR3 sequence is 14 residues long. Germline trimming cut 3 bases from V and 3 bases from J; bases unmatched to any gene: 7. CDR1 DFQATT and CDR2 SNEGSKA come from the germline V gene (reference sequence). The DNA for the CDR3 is TGCAGTGCTAGCCTACTCGACAGGGAAGAGACCCAGTACTTC. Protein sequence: CSASLLDREETQYF.

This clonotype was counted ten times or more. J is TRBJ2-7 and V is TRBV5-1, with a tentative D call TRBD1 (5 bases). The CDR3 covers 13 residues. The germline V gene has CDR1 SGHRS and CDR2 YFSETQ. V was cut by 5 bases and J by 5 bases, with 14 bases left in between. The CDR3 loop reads CASRTEDPDEQYF. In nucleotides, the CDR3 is TGCGCCAGCAGGACAGAGGATCCCGACGAGCAGTACTTC.

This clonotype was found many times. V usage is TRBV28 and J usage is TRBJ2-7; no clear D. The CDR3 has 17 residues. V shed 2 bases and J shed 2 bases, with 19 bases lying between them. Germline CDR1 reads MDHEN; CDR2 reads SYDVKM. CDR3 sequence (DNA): TGTGCCAGCAGTTTAAGTGTAGGGCAGACCGCTACCTACGAGCAGTACTTC. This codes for CASSLSVGQTATYEQYF.

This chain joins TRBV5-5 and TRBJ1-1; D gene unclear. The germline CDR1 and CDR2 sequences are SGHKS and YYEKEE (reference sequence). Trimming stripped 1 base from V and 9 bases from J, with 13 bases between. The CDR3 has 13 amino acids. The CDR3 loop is CASSLRTDLKAFF. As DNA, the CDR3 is TGTGCCAGCAGCTTGAGGACGGACCTGAAAGCTTTCTTT.

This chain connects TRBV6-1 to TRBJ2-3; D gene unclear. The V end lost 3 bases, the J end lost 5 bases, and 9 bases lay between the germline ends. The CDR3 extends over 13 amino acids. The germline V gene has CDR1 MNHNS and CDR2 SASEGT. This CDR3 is CASSDKAEDTQYF. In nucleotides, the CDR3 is TGTGCCAGCAGTGATAAGGCGGAAGATACGCAGTATTTT.

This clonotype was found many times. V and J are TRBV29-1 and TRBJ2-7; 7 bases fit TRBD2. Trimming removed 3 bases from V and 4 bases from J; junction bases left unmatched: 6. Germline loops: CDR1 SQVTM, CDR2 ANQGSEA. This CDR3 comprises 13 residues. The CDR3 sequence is CSVDSGDRYEQYF. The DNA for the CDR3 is TGCAGCGTTGACAGCGGGGATAGATACGAGCAGTACTTC.

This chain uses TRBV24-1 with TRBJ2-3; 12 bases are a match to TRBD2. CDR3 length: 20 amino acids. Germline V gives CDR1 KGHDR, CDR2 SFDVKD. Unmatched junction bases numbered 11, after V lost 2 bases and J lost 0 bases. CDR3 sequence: CATSDSGLAGSYSSTDTQYF. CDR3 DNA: TGTGCCACCAGTGATTCCGGACTAGCGGGGAGCTACTCTAGCACAGATACGCAGTATTTT.

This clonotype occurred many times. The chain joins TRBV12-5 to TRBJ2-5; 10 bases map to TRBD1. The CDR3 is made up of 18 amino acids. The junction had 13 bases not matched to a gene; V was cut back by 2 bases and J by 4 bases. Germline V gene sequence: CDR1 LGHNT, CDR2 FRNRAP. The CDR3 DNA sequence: TGTGCTAGTGGTTTGACCACGGGACAGGGGTATGTCGGAGAGACCCAGTACTTC. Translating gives CASGLTTGQGYVGETQYF.

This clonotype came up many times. The CDR3 region is CASSFGREEVLSNQPQHF. In nucleotides, the CDR3 is TGTGCCAGCAGCTTCGGCAGGGAAGAGGTTCTAAGCAATCAGCCCCAGCATTTT. V usage is TRBV7-8 and J usage is TRBJ1-5, with D possibly matching TRBD1 (5 bases). Germline V lookup: CDR1 SGHVS, CDR2 FQNEAQ. Trimming cost V 3 bases and J 1 base, with 19 bases left between them. The CDR3 runs to 18 residues.